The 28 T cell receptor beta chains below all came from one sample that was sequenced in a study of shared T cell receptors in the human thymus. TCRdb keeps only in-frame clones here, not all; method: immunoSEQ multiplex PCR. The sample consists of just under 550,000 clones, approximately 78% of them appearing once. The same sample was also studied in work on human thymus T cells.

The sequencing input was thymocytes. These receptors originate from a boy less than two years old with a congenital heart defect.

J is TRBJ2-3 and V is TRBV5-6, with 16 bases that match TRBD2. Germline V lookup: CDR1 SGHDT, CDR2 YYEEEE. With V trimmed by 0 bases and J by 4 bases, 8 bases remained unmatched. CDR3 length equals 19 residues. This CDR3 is CASSLVGTSGRAGADTQYF. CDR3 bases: TGTGCCAGCAGCTTGGTTGGGACTAGCGGGAGGGCGGGAGCAGATACGCAGTATTTT.

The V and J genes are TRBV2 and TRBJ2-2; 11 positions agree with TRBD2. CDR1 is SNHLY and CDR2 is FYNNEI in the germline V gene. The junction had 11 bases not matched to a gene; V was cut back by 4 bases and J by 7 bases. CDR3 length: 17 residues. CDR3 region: CASSVALAGGGIGELFF. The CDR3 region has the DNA TGTGCCAGCAGTGTGGCCCTAGCGGGAGGTGGGATCGGGGAGCTGTTTTTT.

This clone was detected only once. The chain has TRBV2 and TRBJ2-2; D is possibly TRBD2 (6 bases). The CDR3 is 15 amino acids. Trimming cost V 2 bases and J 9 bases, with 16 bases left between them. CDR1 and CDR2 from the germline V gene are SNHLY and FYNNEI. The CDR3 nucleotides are TGTGCCAGCAGTGAATTCCATGGAGGGCCGAGGGAGCTGTTTTTT. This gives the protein CASSEFHGGPRELFF.

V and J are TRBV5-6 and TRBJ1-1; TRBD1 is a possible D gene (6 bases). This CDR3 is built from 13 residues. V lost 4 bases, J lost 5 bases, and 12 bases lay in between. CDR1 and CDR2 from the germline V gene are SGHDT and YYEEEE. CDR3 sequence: CASSHKGGTEAFF. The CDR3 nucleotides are TGTGCCAGCAGCCACAAGGGGGGGACTGAAGCTTTCTTT. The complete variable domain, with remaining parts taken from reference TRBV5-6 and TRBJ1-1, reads DAGVTQSPTHLIKTRGQQVTLRCSPKSGHDTVSWYQQALGQGPQFIFQYYEEEERQRGNFPDRFSGHQFPNYSSELNVNALLLGDSALYLCASSHKGGTEAFFGQGTRLTVV.

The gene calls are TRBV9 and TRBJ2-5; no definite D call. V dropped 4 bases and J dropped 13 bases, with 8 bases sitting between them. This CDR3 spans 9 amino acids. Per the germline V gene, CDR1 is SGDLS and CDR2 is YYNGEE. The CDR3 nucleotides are TGTGCCAGCAGCCTCCCCCCGTACTTC. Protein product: CASSLPPYF.

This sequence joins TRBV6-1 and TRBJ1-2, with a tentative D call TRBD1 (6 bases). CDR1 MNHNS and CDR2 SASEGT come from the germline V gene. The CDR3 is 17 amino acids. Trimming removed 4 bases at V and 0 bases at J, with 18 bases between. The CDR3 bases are TGTGCCAGCAGTGGGGTAGGACAGCCGACCTCTAACTATGGCTACACCTTC. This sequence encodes CASSGVGQPTSNYGYTF.

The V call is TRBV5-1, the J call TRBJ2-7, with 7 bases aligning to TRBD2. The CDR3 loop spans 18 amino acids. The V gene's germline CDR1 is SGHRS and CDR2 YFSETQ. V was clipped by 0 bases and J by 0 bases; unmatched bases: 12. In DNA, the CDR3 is TGCGCCAGCAGCTTGGGCGTTGTGGATCGCGGGAGCTCCTACGAGCAGTACTTC. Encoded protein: CASSLGVVDRGSSYEQYF.

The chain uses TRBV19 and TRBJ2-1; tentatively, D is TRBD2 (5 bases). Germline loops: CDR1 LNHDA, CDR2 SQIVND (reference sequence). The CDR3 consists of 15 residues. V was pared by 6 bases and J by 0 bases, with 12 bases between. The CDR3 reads CASSISVSSYNEQFF. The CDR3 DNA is TGTGCCAGTAGCATTAGCGTCAGCTCCTACAATGAGCAGTTCTTC.

The CDR3 sequence: CASSDSTTQPQHF. The CDR3 bases are TGTGCCAGCAGTGACTCGACTACTCAGCCCCAGCATTTT. The chain has TRBV6-4 and TRBJ1-5; D is undetermined. The CDR3 has 13 amino acids. Germline V CDR1 and CDR2: MRHNA, SNTAGT. V shed 0 bases and J shed 6 bases, with 6 bases lying between them.

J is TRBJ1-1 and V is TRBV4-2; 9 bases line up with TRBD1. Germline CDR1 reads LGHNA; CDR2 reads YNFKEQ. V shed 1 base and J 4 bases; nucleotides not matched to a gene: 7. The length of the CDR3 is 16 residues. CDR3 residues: CASSQGNRGLCTEAFF. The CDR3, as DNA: TGTGCCAGCAGCCAAGGGAACAGGGGGCTTTGCACTGAAGCTTTCTTT.

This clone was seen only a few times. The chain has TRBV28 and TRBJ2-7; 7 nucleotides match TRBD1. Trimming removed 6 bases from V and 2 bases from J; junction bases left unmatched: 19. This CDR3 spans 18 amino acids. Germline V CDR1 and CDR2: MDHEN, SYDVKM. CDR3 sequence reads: CASRSETPTGNFAYEQYF. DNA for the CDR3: TGTGCCAGCAGATCCGAGACCCCGACAGGGAACTTTGCCTACGAGCAGTACTTC.

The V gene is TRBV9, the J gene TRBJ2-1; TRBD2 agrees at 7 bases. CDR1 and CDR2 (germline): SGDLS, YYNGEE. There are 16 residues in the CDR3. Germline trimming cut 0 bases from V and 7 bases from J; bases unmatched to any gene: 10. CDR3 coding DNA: TGTGCCAGCAGCGTAGTTTCGGGGAGGGCCGGAAATGAGCAGTTCTTC. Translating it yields CASSVVSGRAGNEQFF. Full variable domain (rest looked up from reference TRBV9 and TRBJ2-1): DSGVTQTPKHLITATGQRVTLRCSPRSGDLSVYWYQQSLDQGLQFLIQYYNGEERAKGNILERFSAQQFPDLHSELNLSSLELGDSALYFCASSVVSGRAGNEQFFGPGTRLTVL.

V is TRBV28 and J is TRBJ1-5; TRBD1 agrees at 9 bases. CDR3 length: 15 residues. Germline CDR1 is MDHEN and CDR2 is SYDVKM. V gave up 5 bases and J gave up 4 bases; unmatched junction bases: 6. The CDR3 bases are TGTGCCAGCAGTCCGCCGGGACAGGGAAATCAGCCCCAGCATTTT. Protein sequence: CASSPPGQGNQPQHF.

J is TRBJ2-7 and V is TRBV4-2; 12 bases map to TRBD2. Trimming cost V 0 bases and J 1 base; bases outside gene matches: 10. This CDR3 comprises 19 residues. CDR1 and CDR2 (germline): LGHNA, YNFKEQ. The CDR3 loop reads CASSQDCLAGGLFSYEQYF. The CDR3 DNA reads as TGTGCCAGCAGCCAAGATTGCCTAGCGGGAGGGCTCTTTTCCTACGAGCAGTACTTC.

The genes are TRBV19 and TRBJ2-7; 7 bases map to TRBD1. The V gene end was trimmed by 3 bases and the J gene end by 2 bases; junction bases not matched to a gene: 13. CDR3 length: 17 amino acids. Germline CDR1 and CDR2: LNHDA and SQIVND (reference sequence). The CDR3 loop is CASSIGQALGRTYEQYF. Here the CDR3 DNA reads TGTGCCAGTAGTATCGGACAGGCCCTGGGGCGGACCTACGAGCAGTACTTC.

CDR3 in DNA: TGTGCCAGTAGTTCGGGGGAGGGCACCGGGGAGCTGTTTTTT. It codes for CASSSGEGTGELFF. This chain uses TRBV19 with TRBJ2-2, with 7 bases aligning to TRBD2. The CDR3 consists of 14 residues. V trimming: 5 bases; J trimming: 4 bases; junction bases outside the gene matches: 4. Germline V gene sequence: CDR1 LNHDA, CDR2 SQIVND (reference sequence).

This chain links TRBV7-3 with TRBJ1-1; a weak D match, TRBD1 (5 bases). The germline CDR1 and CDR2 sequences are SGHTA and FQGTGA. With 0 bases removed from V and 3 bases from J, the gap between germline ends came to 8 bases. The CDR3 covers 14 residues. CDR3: CASSLTIGDTEAFF. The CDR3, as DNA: TGTGCCAGCAGCTTAACGATAGGGGACACTGAAGCTTTCTTT.

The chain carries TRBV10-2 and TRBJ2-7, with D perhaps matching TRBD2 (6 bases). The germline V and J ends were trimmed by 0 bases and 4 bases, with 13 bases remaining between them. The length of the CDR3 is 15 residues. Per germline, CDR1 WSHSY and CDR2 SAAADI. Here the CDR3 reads CASSESASETYEQYF. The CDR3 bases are TGCGCCAGCAGTGAGTCGGCTAGCGAGACGTACGAGCAGTACTTC.

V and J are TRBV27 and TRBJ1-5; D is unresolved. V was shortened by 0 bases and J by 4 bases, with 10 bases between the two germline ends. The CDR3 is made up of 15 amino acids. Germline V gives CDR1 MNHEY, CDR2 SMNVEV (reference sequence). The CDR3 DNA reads TGTGCCAGCAGTTTATCGGGCCCTCGGAATCAGCCCCAGCATTTT. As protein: CASSLSGPRNQPQHF.

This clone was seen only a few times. The DNA for the CDR3 is TGTGCCAGCAGCCAAGCGGGGACAGGTAATCAGCCCCAGCATTTT. Translated: CASSQAGTGNQPQHF. The genes are TRBV4-2 and TRBJ1-5; the match to TRBD1 covers 8 bases. After removal of 1 base from V and 4 bases from J, the junction contained 3 bases not matched to a gene. CDR1 LGHNA and CDR2 YNFKEQ come from the germline V gene. The CDR3 runs to 15 residues.

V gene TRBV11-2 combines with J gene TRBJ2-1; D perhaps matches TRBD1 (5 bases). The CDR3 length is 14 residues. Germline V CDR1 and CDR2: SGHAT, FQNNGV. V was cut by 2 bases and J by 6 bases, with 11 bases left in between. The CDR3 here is CASSLKAGSNEQFF. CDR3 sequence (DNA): TGTGCCAGCAGCTTAAAAGCAGGGTCCAATGAGCAGTTCTTC.

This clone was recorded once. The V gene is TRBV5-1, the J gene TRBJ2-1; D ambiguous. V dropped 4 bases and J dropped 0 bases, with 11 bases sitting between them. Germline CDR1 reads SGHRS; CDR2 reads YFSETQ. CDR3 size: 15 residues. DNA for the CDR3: TGCGCCAGCAGCGTCCAGGCCCCCTCCTACAATGAGCAGTTCTTC. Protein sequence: CASSVQAPSYNEQFF.

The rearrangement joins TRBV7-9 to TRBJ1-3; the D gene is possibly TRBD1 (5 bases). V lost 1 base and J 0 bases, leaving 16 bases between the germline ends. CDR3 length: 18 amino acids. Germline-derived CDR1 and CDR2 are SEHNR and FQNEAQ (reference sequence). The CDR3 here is CASSLGAHDRISGNTIYF. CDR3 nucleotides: TGTGCCAGCAGCTTAGGGGCCCACGACAGAATCTCTGGAAACACCATATATTTT.

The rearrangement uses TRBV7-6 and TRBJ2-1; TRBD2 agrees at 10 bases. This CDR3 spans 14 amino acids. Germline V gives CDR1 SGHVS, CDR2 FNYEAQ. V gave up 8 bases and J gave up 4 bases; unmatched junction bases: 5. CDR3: CASGELAGYNEQFF. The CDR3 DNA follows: TGTGCCAGCGGAGAACTAGCGGGGTACAATGAGCAGTTCTTC.

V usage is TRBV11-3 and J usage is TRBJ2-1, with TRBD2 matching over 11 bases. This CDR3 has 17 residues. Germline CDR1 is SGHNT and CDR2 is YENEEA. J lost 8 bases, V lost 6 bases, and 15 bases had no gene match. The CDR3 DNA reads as TGTGCCAGCAGTCTCGGACTAGCGGGCCCAGGGATAGATGAGCAGTTCTTC. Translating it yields CASSLGLAGPGIDEQFF.

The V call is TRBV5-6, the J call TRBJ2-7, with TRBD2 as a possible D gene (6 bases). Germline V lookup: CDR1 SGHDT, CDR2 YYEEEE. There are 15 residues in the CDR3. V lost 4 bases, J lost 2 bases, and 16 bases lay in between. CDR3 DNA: TGTGCCAGCAGCCGTCCAGTAGCGGCCACCTACGAGCAGTACTTC. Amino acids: CASSRPVAATYEQYF.

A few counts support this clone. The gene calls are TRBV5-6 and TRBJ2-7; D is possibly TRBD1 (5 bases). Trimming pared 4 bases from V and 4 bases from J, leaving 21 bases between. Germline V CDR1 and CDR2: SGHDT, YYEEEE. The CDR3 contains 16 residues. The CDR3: CASSPRRGTPLYEQYF. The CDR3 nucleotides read TGTGCCAGCAGCCCGCGAAGGGGCACCCCTCTTTACGAGCAGTACTTC.

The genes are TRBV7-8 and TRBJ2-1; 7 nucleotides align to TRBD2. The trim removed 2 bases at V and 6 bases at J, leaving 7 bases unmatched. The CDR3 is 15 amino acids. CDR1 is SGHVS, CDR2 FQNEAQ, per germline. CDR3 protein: CASSLISGCGNEQFF. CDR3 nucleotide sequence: TGTGCCAGCAGCTTAATTAGCGGGTGCGGCAATGAGCAGTTCTTC.